Sequencing of this T cell receptor beta chain was carried out in a study of T cell changes during pregnancy in multiple sclerosis. V shed 0 bases and J shed 10 bases, with 10 bases lying between them. The CDR3 contains 13 residues. The germline V gene encodes CDR1 SGHKS and CDR2 YYEKEE (reference sequence). Sequencing was performed with immunoSEQ multiplex PCR; in TCRdb, only in-frame clones are kept and a portion is missing. This table has fewer than 30,000 clones, approximately 92% appearing once. This sample comprised CD4+ T cells from peripheral blood mononuclear cells, obtained in the first trimester of pregnancy. This TCR derives from a female donor with multiple sclerosis, enrolled in a pregnancy study. This chain joins TRBV5-5 and TRBJ2-2, with TRBD1 as a possible D gene (5 bases). The CDR3 here is CASSLEQDEELFF. The CDR3 DNA follows: TGTGCCAGCAGCTTGGAACAGGACGAGGAGCTGTTTTTT.